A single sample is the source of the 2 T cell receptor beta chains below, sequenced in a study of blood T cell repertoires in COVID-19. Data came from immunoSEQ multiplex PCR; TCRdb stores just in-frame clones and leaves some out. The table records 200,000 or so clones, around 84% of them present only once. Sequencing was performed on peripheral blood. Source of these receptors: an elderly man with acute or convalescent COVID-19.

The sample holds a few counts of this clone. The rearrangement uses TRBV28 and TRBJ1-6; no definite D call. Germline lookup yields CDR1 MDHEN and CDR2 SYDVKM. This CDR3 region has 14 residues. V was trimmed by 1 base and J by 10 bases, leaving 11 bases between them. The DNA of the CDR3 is TGTGCCAGCAGTTTATCGGGAGGATGGTCACCCCTCCACTTT. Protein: CASSLSGGWSPLHF. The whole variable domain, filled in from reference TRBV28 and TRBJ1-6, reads DVKVTQSSRYLVKRTGEKVFLECVQDMDHENMFWYRQDPGLGLRLIYFSYDVKMKEKGDIPEGYSVSREKKERFSLILESASTNQTSMYLCASSLSGGWSPLHFGNGTRLTVT.

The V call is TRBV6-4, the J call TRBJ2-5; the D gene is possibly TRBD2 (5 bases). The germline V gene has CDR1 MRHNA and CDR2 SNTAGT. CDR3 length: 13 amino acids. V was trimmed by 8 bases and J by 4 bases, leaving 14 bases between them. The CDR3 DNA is TGTGCCAGCGCCTCGGGGTACGGAGAGACCCAGTACTTC. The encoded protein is CASASGYGETQYF.